The 13 T cell receptor beta chains listed next were all sequenced from one sample in a study of Ad26.COV2.S vaccination and SARS-CoV-2 variants. Documented treatment: about 20 received Ad26.COV2.S at low or high dose, single or two shots; several received placebo; per-sample allocation not given. It was on day 63 after the first vaccine or placebo injection that samples were taken. Clones were sequenced by immunoSEQ multiplex PCR, and TCRdb holds only the in-frame ones, with some missing. The sample includes hundreds of thousands of clones, over 75% of them seen just once. The sequences come from peripheral blood, collected in a trial of Ad26.COV2.S vaccine versus placebo. These receptor sequences come from a person aged 18 to 65 who received the Ad26.COV2.S COVID-19 vaccine or a placebo.

The table lists this clone with a few counts. The J gene is TRBJ1-3, the V gene TRBV7-9; D perhaps matches TRBD1 (5 bases). V lost 9 bases and J lost 0, with 15 bases in between. The V gene's germline CDR1 is SEHNR and CDR2 FQNEAQ (reference sequence). CDR3 size: 15 residues. CDR3 in DNA: TGTGCCAGTAGTATCAGGGCGGCCTCTGGAAACACCATATATTTT. It encodes CASSIRAASGNTIYF.

The sample holds one count of this clone. The chain couples TRBV7-2 to TRBJ2-7; weak D call: TRBD2 (6 bases). The germline V gene encodes CDR1 SGHTA and CDR2 FQGNSA. This CDR3 region has 14 residues. Between the trimmed V and J ends, which lost 3 bases and 7 bases, there was a span of 16 bases. In nucleotides, the CDR3 is TGTGCCAGCAGCTTGGCAGGGACTTCGTTGGAGCAGTACTTC. Amino acids: CASSLAGTSLEQYF. The entire variable domain, with the rest obtained from reference TRBV7-2 and TRBJ2-7, is as follows: GAGVSQSPSNKVTEKGKDVELRCDPISGHTALYWYRQSLGQGLEFLIYFQGNSAPDKSGLPSDRFSAERTGGSVSTLTIQRTQQEDSAVYLCASSLAGTSLEQYFGPGTRLTVT.

This chain joins TRBV9 and TRBJ2-7; 11 bases map to TRBD2. Trimming took 2 bases from V and 4 from J; bases not matched to a gene: 5. The CDR3 runs to 15 residues. The germline V gene encodes CDR1 SGDLS and CDR2 YYNGEE. The CDR3 spells CASSVTSGSIYEQYF. CDR3 nucleotides: TGTGCCAGCAGCGTCACTAGCGGGAGTATATACGAGCAGTACTTC.

This chain uses TRBV19 with TRBJ1-1; 7 bases map to TRBD1. Germline V gives CDR1 LNHDA, CDR2 SQIVND (reference sequence). The CDR3 runs 14 residues. Losses at the gene ends were 5 bases for V and 4 bases for J; bases not matched to a gene: 7. The CDR3 DNA follows: TGTGCCAGTAGTTCGCCGGGACAGTTCACTGAAGCTTTCTTT. Protein product: CASSSPGQFTEAFF.

V is TRBV19 and J is TRBJ1-1, with D tentatively TRBD1 (6 bases). Trimming pared 3 bases from V and 5 bases from J, leaving 16 bases between. The CDR3 is 15 residues long. CDR1 and CDR2 from the germline V gene are LNHDA and SQIVND (reference sequence). The CDR3 DNA is TGTGCCAGTAGTATGGATCCGGGGGCGAATACTGAAGCTTTCTTT. Its protein product is CASSMDPGANTEAFF.

The chain has TRBV6-5 and TRBJ2-4, with 13 bases matching TRBD2. Germline assignment: CDR1 MNHEY and CDR2 SVGAGI. The CDR3 has 15 amino acids. The trim removed 6 bases at V and 6 bases at J, leaving 5 bases unmatched. The CDR3 loop reads CASRILAGGRNIQYF. The CDR3 nucleotides read TGTGCCAGCAGGATACTAGCGGGAGGGAGAAACATTCAGTACTTC.

The chain carries TRBV10-3 and TRBJ2-2, with 10 bases that match TRBD1. The junction had 12 bases not matched to a gene; V was cut back by 5 bases and J by 9 bases. Per the germline V gene, CDR1 is ENHRY and CDR2 is SYGVKD. This CDR3 contains 16 residues. CDR3 sequence (DNA): TGTGCCATCAGTTCCTGGGGAGGGGACAGGGGCCGGGAGCTGTTTTTT. Translation gives CAISSWGGDRGRELFF.

The chain couples TRBV11-2 to TRBJ1-1; D ambiguous. From germline, CDR1 is SGHAT and CDR2 FQNNGV. CDR3 length equals 13 residues. V lost 4 bases to trimming and J lost 10 bases, with 16 bases between them. The CDR3 sequence is CASSSDDGLTAFF. CDR3 coding DNA: TGTGCCAGCAGCTCAGATGACGGGCTAACAGCTTTCTTT.

The chain uses TRBV6-5 and TRBJ2-7; D gene ambiguous. The CDR3 is 11 residues long. Per germline, CDR1 MNHEY and CDR2 SVGAGI. With 7 bases removed from V and 2 bases from J, the gap between germline ends came to 6 bases. The CDR3 DNA reads as TGTGCCAGCACCGAGACCTACGAGCAGTACTTC. It encodes CASTETYEQYF.

This rearrangement joins TRBV11-2 to TRBJ1-4; TRBD1 matches at 9 bases. Germline CDR1 and CDR2: SGHAT and FQNNGV. J gave up 8 bases and V 6 bases, and 4 bases lay outside the gene matches. The CDR3 length is 13 residues. The DNA for the CDR3 is TGTGCCAGCAGGGGACAGGGAGCCGAAAAACTGTTTTTT. Its translation is CASRGQGAEKLFF.

The chain carries TRBV3-1 (or the pseudogene TRBV3-2) and TRBJ1-2; weak D call: TRBD1 (5 bases). V was shortened by 3 bases and J by 1 base, with 9 bases between the two germline ends. This CDR3 comprises 14 residues. Germline CDR1 is LGHDT and CDR2 is YNNKEL (reference sequence). The CDR3 DNA reads as TGTGCCAGCAGCCAGGAGGACATTAACTATGGCTACACCTTC. Amino acids: CASSQEDINYGYTF.

The rearrangement joins TRBV6-5 to TRBJ2-3; 8 bases are shared with TRBD1. The CDR3 spans 12 residues. In germline, CDR1 is MNHEY, CDR2 SVGAGI. J gave up 12 bases and V 6 bases, and 8 bases lay outside the gene matches. CDR3 residues: CASRGTTGAQYF. DNA for the CDR3: TGTGCCAGCAGGGGGACGACAGGGGCACAGTATTTT.

The chain is built from TRBV5-4 and TRBJ2-5; TRBD1 might be the D (6 bases). CDR1 and CDR2 (germline): SGHNT, YYREEE (reference sequence). This CDR3 region has 14 residues. Between the trimmed V and J ends, which lost 2 bases and 5 bases, there was a span of 13 bases. CDR3 nucleotide sequence: TGTGCCAGCAGCTTAAACAGGGTAGAGGAGACCCAGTACTTC. It specifies CASSLNRVEETQYF.